This T cell receptor (beta chain) was obtained from a study of blood T cell repertoires in COVID-19. Overall study context: Material from acute and convalescent COVID-19 was sourced from the United States, Italy and Spain. From T cells, B-cell-depleted T cells, or PBMCs came the material, which was cDNA or gDNA.

Germline CDR1 reads LGHNA; CDR2 reads YNFKEQ. The CDR3 totals 17 residues. The V and J ends lost 0 bases and 6 bases, in that order; junction bases with no gene match: 11. Participants spanned ages roughly 18 to 90 years and resided in some 22 US areas. Per the authors' pipeline: It was from reference gene primer amplification that nucleated cell counts were estimated. TCRdb's table, derived via immunoSEQ multiplex PCR, lists solely in-frame clones and lacks some. V and J calls and clone size come straight from that table; D and trimming were deduced from the DNA. Of around 150,000 clones listed, more than 75% are singletons.

The source is a man aged 40-50 years who had recovered from COVID-19. Material for sequencing was PBMCs or T cells enriched from blood (not recorded which). The chain is built from TRBV4-2 and TRBJ1-5; 7 bases align to TRBD1. The CDR3 nucleotides are TGTGCCAGCAGCCAAGATCTAAGGACAGGCTTGGGTCAGCCCCAGCATTTT. It encodes CASSQDLRTGLGQPQHF.